The present entry profiles one T cell receptor beta chain with its context. Produced via immunoSEQ multiplex PCR; TCRdb's table is partial and in-frame only. The sample gives 2 million to 2.5 million clones, approximately 95% of which show up once; 0.3% to 0.4% is in the top ten. V was pared by 0 bases and J by 4 bases, with 15 bases between. This CDR3 spans 16 amino acids. Looked up from germline, CDR1 is SGHVS and CDR2 is FQNEAQ. This record comes from a study of shared clonotypes between healthy human individuals. The receptor's source is a man aged 18 to 29 in good health. Some clones in this sample may be carry-over from other donors' samples. Sequenced input: naive CD4+ T cells from PBMCs. Sample subset: CD45RA+ positively selected. The gene calls are TRBV7-8 and TRBJ1-1; D call uncertain. CDR3: CASSLANRGASTEAFF. CDR3 sequence (DNA): TGTGCCAGCAGCTTAGCGAACCGGGGAGCGAGCACTGAAGCTTTCTTT.